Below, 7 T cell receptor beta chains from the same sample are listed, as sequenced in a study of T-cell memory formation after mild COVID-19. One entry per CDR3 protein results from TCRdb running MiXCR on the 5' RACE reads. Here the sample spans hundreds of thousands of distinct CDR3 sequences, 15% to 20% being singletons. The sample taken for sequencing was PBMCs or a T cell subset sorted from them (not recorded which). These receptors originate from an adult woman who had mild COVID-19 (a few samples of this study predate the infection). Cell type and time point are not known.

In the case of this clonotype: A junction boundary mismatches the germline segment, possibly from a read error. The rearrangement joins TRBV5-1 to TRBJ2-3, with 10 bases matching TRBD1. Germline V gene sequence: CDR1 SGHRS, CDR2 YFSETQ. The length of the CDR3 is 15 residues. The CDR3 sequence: CASSLGQGPTDTQYF. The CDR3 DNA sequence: TGCGCCAGCAGTTTGGGACAGGGGCCCACAGATACGCAGTATTTT.

This CDR3 is CASSQDDLGSNIQYF. The CDR3 DNA is TGTGCCAGCAGCCAAGATGATCTGGGCTCGAACATTCAGTACTTC. The chain employs TRBV4-2 and TRBJ2-4; D not certain. Germline lookup yields CDR1 LGHNA and CDR2 YNFKEQ. This CDR3 spans 15 amino acids. The germline V and J ends were trimmed by 0 bases and 7 bases, with 13 bases remaining between them.

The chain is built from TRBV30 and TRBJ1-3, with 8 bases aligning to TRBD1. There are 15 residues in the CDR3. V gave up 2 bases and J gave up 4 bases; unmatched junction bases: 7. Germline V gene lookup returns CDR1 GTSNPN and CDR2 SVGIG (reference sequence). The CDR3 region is CAWSTGGTAGNTIYF. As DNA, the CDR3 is TGTGCCTGGAGTACAGGGGGGACGGCCGGAAACACCATATATTTT.

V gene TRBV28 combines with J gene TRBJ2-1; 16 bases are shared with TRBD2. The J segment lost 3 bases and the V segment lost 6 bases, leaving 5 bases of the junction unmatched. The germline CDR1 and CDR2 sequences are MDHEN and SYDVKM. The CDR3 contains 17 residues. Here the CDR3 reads CASRGTSGRASYNEQFF. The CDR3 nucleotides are TGTGCCAGCAGGGGGACTAGCGGGAGGGCCAGCTACAATGAGCAGTTCTTC.

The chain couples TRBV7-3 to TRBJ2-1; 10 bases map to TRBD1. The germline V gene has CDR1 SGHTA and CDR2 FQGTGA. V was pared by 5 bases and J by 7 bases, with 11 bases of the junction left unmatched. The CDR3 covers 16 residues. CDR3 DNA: TGTGCCAGCAGCCCGCGGACAGGGGGTGCGACTAATGAGCAGTTCTTC. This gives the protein CASSPRTGGATNEQFF.

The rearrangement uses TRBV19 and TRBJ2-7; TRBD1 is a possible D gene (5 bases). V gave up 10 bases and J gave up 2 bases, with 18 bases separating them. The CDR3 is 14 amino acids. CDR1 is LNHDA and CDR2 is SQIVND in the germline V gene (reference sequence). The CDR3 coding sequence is TGTGCCACCAGTATTGGGCAGGGCGCCTACGAGCAGTACTTC. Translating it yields CATSIGQGAYEQYF. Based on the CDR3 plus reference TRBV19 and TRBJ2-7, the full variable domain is DGGITQSPKYLFRKEGQNVTLSCEQNLNHDAMYWYRQDPGQGLRLIYYSQIVNDFQKGDIAEGYSVSREKKESFPLTVTSAQKNPTAFYLCATSIGQGAYEQYFGPGTRLTVT.

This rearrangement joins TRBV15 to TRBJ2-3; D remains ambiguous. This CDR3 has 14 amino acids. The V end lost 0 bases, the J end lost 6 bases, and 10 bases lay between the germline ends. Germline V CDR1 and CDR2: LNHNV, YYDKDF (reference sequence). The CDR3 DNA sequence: TGTGCCACCAGCAGAGATCGTATTGGGGATACGCAGTATTTT. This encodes CATSRDRIGDTQYF.